This T cell receptor beta chain stems from a study of T cells in Graves' hyperthyroidism and ophthalmopathy. The study excluded patients with uncontrolled infection, other autoimmune disease, pregnancy or lactation. TCR beta CDR3 regions were amplified from RNA transcripts. Carried out on the TCR CDR3, a first-round RT-PCR used the HTBI primer set. TCRdb re-analysed the multiplex PCR reads in MiXCR, keeping a single row per CDR3 protein. The sample yields about 24,000 distinct CDR3 sequences, around 54% seen once. This CDR3 is built from 14 residues. V was cut by 0 bases and J by 6 bases, with 12 bases left in between. Germline-derived CDR1 and CDR2 are LNHDA and SQIVND (reference sequence).

The receptor comes from a woman in her thirties or forties with Graves' hyperthyroidism that later progressed to Graves' ophthalmopathy. Material for sequencing was blood. The chain has TRBV19 and TRBJ2-7; tentative D call: TRBD2 (6 bases). The CDR3 DNA follows: TGTGCCAGTAGTATAGATGCAGGGACTGGCGAGCAGTACTTC. Amino acids: CASSIDAGTGEQYF.